Below, 28 T cell receptor beta chains from the same sample are listed, as sequenced in a study of CD8 T cells in ankylosing spondylitis. TCRdb ran MiXCR on the 5' RACE reads and lists one entry per CDR3 protein. The profile covers some 150,000 distinct CDR3 sequences, with approximately 44% appearing a single time and nearly 15% taken by the ten largest. Input material: synovial fluid, either unsorted or a sorted T cell fraction (not recorded which). The receptors originated from a male donor with ankylosing spondylitis.

This clonotype was counted once. The rearrangement links TRBV5-1 to TRBJ2-7; D remains unclear. Trimming pared 2 bases from V and 0 bases from J, leaving 21 bases between. The CDR3 runs to 18 residues. The germline V gene encodes CDR1 SGHRS and CDR2 YFSETQ. DNA for the CDR3: TGCGCCAGCAGCTTTTACATTCGGCAGGCTTTGTTCTCCTACGAGCAGTACTTC. Protein sequence: CASSFYIRQALFSYEQYF.

This clonotype was detected ten times or more. The chain couples TRBV27 to TRBJ2-7, with D possibly TRBD2 on 5 matching bases. This CDR3 comprises 15 residues. V shed 2 bases and J shed 0 bases, with 11 bases lying between them. Germline V lookup: CDR1 MNHEY, CDR2 SMNVEV (reference sequence). CDR3 bases: TGTGCCAGCAGTTTAAGCGGAGCGAGCTCCTACGAGCAGTACTTC. It specifies CASSLSGASSYEQYF.

This clonotype was recorded a few times. The chain employs TRBV6-2 or TRBV6-3 and TRBJ2-2, with D uncertain. Trimming took 1 base from V and 5 from J, leaving 14 bases between them. The CDR3 sequence is 16 residues long. Germline values: CDR1 MNHEY, CDR2 SVGEGT. Written as DNA, the CDR3 is TGTGCCAGCAGTTACTTTAGACACGACGGGACCGGGGAGCTGTTTTTT. Translating gives CASSYFRHDGTGELFF.

This chain links TRBV11-2 with TRBJ1-4; D not certain. Germline V gives CDR1 SGHAT, CDR2 FQNNGV. V was shortened by 5 bases and J by 8 bases, with 18 bases between the two germline ends. The CDR3 is 15 residues long. DNA for the CDR3: TGTGCCAGCAGCCCCGTGGTTATTAGGGCGGAAAAACTGTTTTTT. Encoded protein: CASSPVVIRAEKLFF.

The rearrangement uses TRBV12-3 or TRBV12-4 and TRBJ2-1; 10 bases line up with TRBD2. J was trimmed by 4 bases and V by 5 bases; bases with no gene match: 8. The CDR3 is 16 amino acids. CDR3 loop: CASSPRLAGRYNEQFF. In DNA, the CDR3 is TGTGCCAGCAGTCCGCGACTAGCGGGCAGGTACAATGAGCAGTTCTTC.

The chain is built from TRBV24-1 and TRBJ1-5, with D possibly matching TRBD1 (5 bases). In germline, CDR1 is KGHDR, CDR2 SFDVKD. CDR3 length equals 14 residues. The V end lost 1 base, the J end lost 7 bases, and 10 bases lay between the germline ends. CDR3 sequence reads: CATSDLGWGQPQHF. CDR3 sequence (DNA): TGTGCCACCAGTGATTTAGGGTGGGGCCAGCCCCAGCATTTT.

In its sample, this clonotype was seen a few times. The chain joins TRBV7-8 to TRBJ2-5; TRBD2 matches 9 bases. V lost 4 bases, J lost 1 base, and 7 bases stayed unmatched. The CDR3 runs 16 residues. Germline V gives CDR1 SGHVS, CDR2 FQNEAQ. The CDR3 loop is CASSSLAGKLQETQYF. The DNA of the CDR3 is TGTGCCAGCAGCTCCCTAGCGGGAAAACTCCAAGAGACCCAGTACTTC.

The sample holds many counts of this clonotype. CDR3 nucleotides: TGTGCCACCAGCACCGAAGGCACCAGCTACGAGCAGTACTTC. Translation gives CATSTEGTSYEQYF. This chain links TRBV15 with TRBJ2-7, with no clear D. V lost 4 bases and J 3 bases, leaving 13 bases between the germline ends. Germline-derived CDR1 and CDR2 are LNHNV and YYDKDF (reference sequence). The CDR3 totals 14 residues.

The chain recombines TRBV6-5 with TRBJ1-1, with TRBD1 identical over 8 bases. After removal of 2 bases from V and 4 bases from J, the junction contained 9 bases not matched to a gene. This CDR3 has 16 residues. The germline V gene encodes CDR1 MNHEY and CDR2 SVGAGI. CDR3: CASSYKPGGGSTEAFF. CDR3 nucleotide sequence: TGTGCCAGCAGTTACAAACCAGGGGGCGGTAGCACTGAAGCTTTCTTT.

V usage is TRBV9 and J usage is TRBJ2-7, with D possibly TRBD2 on 6 matching bases. CDR1 and CDR2 (germline): SGDLS, YYNGEE. V lost 1 base to trimming and J lost 1 base, with 15 bases between them. This CDR3 comprises 16 residues. In nucleotides, the CDR3 is TGTGCCAGCAGCGTACATCGGGCGGGAACGTCCTACGAGCAGTACTTC. Translating gives CASSVHRAGTSYEQYF.

The rearrangement links TRBV7-3 to TRBJ2-1; D assignment may be TRBD1 or TRBD2 (6 bases each). Trimming removed 4 bases from V and 5 bases from J, with 18 bases in between. This CDR3 is 16 amino acids long. CDR1 and CDR2 from the germline V gene are SGHTA and FQGTGA. The CDR3 DNA follows: TGTGCCAGCAGCTCCCCGCCAGGGGAGGAAGACAATGAGCAGTTCTTC. Amino acid sequence: CASSSPPGEEDNEQFF. The complete variable domain, with remaining parts taken from reference TRBV7-3 and TRBJ2-1, reads GAGVSQTPSNKVTEKGKYVELRCDPISGHTALYWYRQSLGQGPEFLIYFQGTGAADDSGLPNDRFFAVRPEGSVSTLKIQRTERGDSAVYLCASSSPPGEEDNEQFFGPGTRLTVL.

Ten or more counts support this clonotype. V is TRBV27 and J is TRBJ2-3, with D unresolved. Germline V gives CDR1 MNHEY, CDR2 SMNVEV (reference sequence). This CDR3 has 14 residues. V was clipped by 1 base and J by 0 bases, with 5 bases between them. The CDR3 here is CASSLYQSTDTQYF. The CDR3 DNA sequence: TGTGCCAGCAGTTTATACCAGAGCACAGATACGCAGTATTTT.

The J gene is TRBJ2-1, the V gene TRBV3-1; 9 bases are shared with TRBD2. V was clipped by 4 bases and J by 0 bases; unmatched bases: 13. The CDR3 runs to 19 residues. Germline CDR1 LGHDT, CDR2 YNNKEL (reference sequence). The CDR3 spells CASSLRLPAGGSSYNEQFF. The CDR3, as DNA: TGTGCCAGCAGCCTCCGACTGCCAGCGGGAGGCTCCTCCTACAATGAGCAGTTCTTC.

This clonotype was picked up many times. The chain has TRBV28 and TRBJ2-3; 7 bases align to TRBD1. CDR3 length: 17 amino acids. Looked up from germline, CDR1 is MDHEN and CDR2 is SYDVKM. J lost 2 bases, V lost 2 bases, and 10 bases had no gene match. The CDR3 DNA reads TGTGCCAGCAGTTTACCAATCGGGACAGATATCACAGATACGCAGTATTTT. Amino acid sequence: CASSLPIGTDITDTQYF.

The V call is TRBV5-1, the J call TRBJ2-1; TRBD2 is a possible D gene (7 bases). The CDR3 has 16 residues. The germline V and J ends were trimmed by 3 bases and 2 bases, with 15 bases remaining between them. CDR1 SGHRS and CDR2 YFSETQ come from the germline V gene. CDR3 sequence reads: CASSWEGGAPYNEQFF. In DNA, the CDR3 is TGCGCCAGCAGCTGGGAGGGGGGGGCCCCCTACAATGAGCAGTTCTTC.

The chain employs TRBV7-9 and TRBJ1-3, with D possibly TRBD1 on 6 matching bases. The CDR3 has 15 residues. V lost 7 bases, J lost 2 bases, and 15 bases lay in between. Germline values: CDR1 SEHNR, CDR2 FQNEAQ (reference sequence). In DNA, the CDR3 is TGTGCCAGCACCGCGGACAGCGCAACTGGAAACACCATATATTTT. It translates to CASTADSATGNTIYF.

The V gene is TRBV4-3, the J gene TRBJ2-1, with 10 positions matching TRBD2. This CDR3 has 16 residues. After removal of 1 base from V and 5 bases from J, the junction contained 5 bases not matched to a gene. The germline CDR1 and CDR2 sequences are LGHNA and YSLEER. The CDR3 loop reads CASSQGTSGTDNEQFF. The CDR3 region has the DNA TGCGCCAGCAGCCAAGGCACTAGCGGGACGGACAATGAGCAGTTCTTC.

The chain couples TRBV3-1 to TRBJ2-3, with D perhaps TRBD1 (7 bases). The CDR3 consists of 17 residues. The germline gives CDR1 LGHDT, CDR2 YNNKEL (reference sequence). Between the trimmed V and J ends, which lost 1 base and 5 bases, there was a span of 19 bases. The CDR3 DNA reads as TGTGCCAGCAGCCAAGGGAGGGAAGGGGGCCGCAAAGATACGCAGTATTTT. Protein product: CASSQGREGGRKDTQYF.

This clonotype appeared many times. The chain has TRBV7-9 and TRBJ2-7, with D possibly matching TRBD1 (5 bases). CDR3 length: 13 residues. Between the trimmed V and J ends, which lost 4 bases and 2 bases, there was a span of 9 bases. The germline gives CDR1 SEHNR, CDR2 FQNEAQ (reference sequence). DNA of the CDR3: TGTGCCAGCAGCTCGGACACCGCCTACGAGCAGTACTTC. This sequence encodes CASSSDTAYEQYF.

This clonotype came up many times. The genes are TRBV21-1 and TRBJ2-4; the tabulated D call, TRBD1, remains unverified against the DNA. TRBV21-1 is reported as a pseudogene. This CDR3 region has 11 residues. CDR3 amino acids: CASSSRTRQYF. Written as DNA, the CDR3 is TGTGCCAGCAGCTCCCGGACACGCCAGTACTTC.

This clonotype was picked up a small number of times. This chain connects TRBV9 to TRBJ1-1; D uncertain. The CDR3 spans 13 residues. Germline CDR1 and CDR2: SGDLS and YYNGEE. Trimming took 0 bases from V and 6 from J, leaving 9 bases between them. The CDR3 DNA is TGTGCCAGCAGCGTAGTAAGGACGGCTGAAGCTTTCTTT. It codes for CASSVVRTAEAFF.

This clonotype was recorded a few times. The rearrangement links TRBV20-1 to TRBJ1-2, with no clear D. CDR3 length: 14 amino acids. V was cut by 0 bases and J by 6 bases, with 14 bases left in between. Per the germline V gene, CDR1 is DFQATT and CDR2 is SNEGSKA (reference sequence). The CDR3 region is CSARDFGVVNGYTF. The DNA for the CDR3 is TGCAGTGCTAGAGATTTCGGGGTTGTGAATGGCTACACCTTC.

The V and J genes are TRBV7-2 and TRBJ2-5, with a tentative D call TRBD2 (5 bases). The germline V and J ends were trimmed by 3 bases and 0 bases, with 17 bases remaining between them. Germline V gives CDR1 SGHTA, CDR2 FQGNSA. This CDR3 contains 17 residues. The DNA of the CDR3 is TGTGCCAGCAGCTTTATCATCGACGCGGGTTACCAAGAGACCCAGTACTTC. As protein: CASSFIIDAGYQETQYF.

A few counts support this clonotype. The V call is TRBV19, the J call TRBJ1-2, with D perhaps TRBD1 (6 bases). In germline, CDR1 is LNHDA, CDR2 SQIVND (reference sequence). The CDR3 is 13 residues long. Between the trimmed V and J ends, which lost 7 bases and 4 bases, there was a span of 13 bases. CDR3 bases: TGTGCCAGTAATCCAGGGGTTGGCTATGGCTACACCTTC. It codes for CASNPGVGYGYTF. Full variable domain (missing parts from reference TRBV19 and TRBJ1-2): DGGITQSPKYLFRKEGQNVTLSCEQNLNHDAMYWYRQDPGQGLRLIYYSQIVNDFQKGDIAEGYSVSREKKESFPLTVTSAQKNPTAFYLCASNPGVGYGYTFGSGTRLTVV.

The chain uses TRBV6-5 and TRBJ2-2; 12 positions agree with TRBD2. Germline V CDR1 and CDR2: MNHEY, SVGAGI. V trimming: 1 base; J trimming: 1 base; junction bases outside the gene matches: 4. This CDR3 comprises 18 residues. CDR3 coding DNA: TGTGCCAGCAGTTACTGGTCTAGCGGGGGGGAGAACACCGGGGAGCTGTTTTTT. Encoded protein: CASSYWSSGGENTGELFF.

In its sample, this clonotype was seen a few times. The J gene is TRBJ2-1, the V gene TRBV10-3; D is perhaps TRBD1 (5 bases). V lost 3 bases to trimming and J lost 7 bases, with 16 bases between them. CDR1 and CDR2 from the germline V gene are ENHRY and SYGVKD. CDR3 length equals 15 residues. CDR3 loop: CAISEPPAGWNEQFF. For the CDR3, the DNA is TGTGCCATCAGTGAACCCCCGGCAGGGTGGAATGAGCAGTTCTTC.

The rearrangement joins TRBV7-9 to TRBJ2-1; D may be TRBD1 or TRBD2 (6 bases each). Looked up from germline, CDR1 is SEHNR and CDR2 is FQNEAQ (reference sequence). The CDR3 runs 16 residues. V lost 5 bases and J 7 bases, leaving 21 bases between the germline ends. The CDR3 spells CASSHLEGGCPNEQFF. The CDR3 nucleotides read TGTGCCAGCAGCCATCTCGAGGGGGGCTGCCCTAATGAGCAGTTCTTC.

This clonotype was seen just once. The chain employs TRBV4-3 and TRBJ2-1, with 8 positions matching TRBD2. CDR1 and CDR2 (germline): LGHNA, YSLEER. The trim removed 0 bases at V and 2 bases at J, leaving 6 bases unmatched. There are 17 residues in the CDR3. CDR3 DNA sequence: TGCGCCAGCAGCCAAGAAATAGCGGGGCAAACCTACAATGAGCAGTTCTTC. The encoded protein is CASSQEIAGQTYNEQFF.